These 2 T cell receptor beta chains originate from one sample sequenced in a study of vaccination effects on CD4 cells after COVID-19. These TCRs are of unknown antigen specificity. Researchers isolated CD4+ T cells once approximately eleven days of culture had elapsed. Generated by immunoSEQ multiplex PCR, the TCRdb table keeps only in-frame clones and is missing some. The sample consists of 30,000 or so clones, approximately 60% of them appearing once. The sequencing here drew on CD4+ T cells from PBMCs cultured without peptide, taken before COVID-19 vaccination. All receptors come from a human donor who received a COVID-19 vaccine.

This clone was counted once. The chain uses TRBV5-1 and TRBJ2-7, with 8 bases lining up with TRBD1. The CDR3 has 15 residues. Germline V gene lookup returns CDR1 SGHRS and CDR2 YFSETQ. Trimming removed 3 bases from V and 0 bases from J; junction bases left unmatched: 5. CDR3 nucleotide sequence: TGCGCCAGCAGCTCAGCCGGGACAGGCTCCTACGAGCAGTACTTC. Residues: CASSSAGTGSYEQYF.

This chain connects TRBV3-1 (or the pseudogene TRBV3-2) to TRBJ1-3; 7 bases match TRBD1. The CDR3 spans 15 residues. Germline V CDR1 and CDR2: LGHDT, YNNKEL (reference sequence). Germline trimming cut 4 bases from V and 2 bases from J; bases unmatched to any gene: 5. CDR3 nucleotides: TGTGCCAGCAGCCCAGACAGGGCAACTGGAAACACCATATATTTT. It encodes CASSPDRATGNTIYF.